What follows describes a single T cell receptor beta chain. No antigen is known for it. No base-level quality is on record; no much larger clone is a single base apart. As encoded in the germline V gene (reference sequence), CDR1 is GTSNPN while CDR2 is SVGIG. Trimmed from V: 1 base; trimmed from J: 7 bases; junction bases lacking a gene match: 4. Its CDR3 holds 13 amino acids, cysteine through phenylalanine. Only the CDR3 region is kept as DNA, spanning 39 bases read in frame from base 1. The Quick-DNA Microprep Kit was used to extract genomic DNA from the sorted cells. Amplification of TCRbeta DNA was done with the immunoSEQ hsTCRbeta kit, following the protocol from the manufacturer. TCRbeta libraries were sequenced on an Illumina MiSeq instrument. The source study handled its data this way. Following removal of out-of-frame sequences, 2.4 million or so distinct TCRbeta sequences were retained, with an average of roughly 70,000 per individual. Each individual was scored using the number of 160 or so previously reported CMV-associated TCRbeta sequences that the individual carried and the total number of productive distinct TCRbeta sequences. A beta-binomial model was reimplemented in Python, and random forests from scikit-learn, run with default parameters, were trained on data from the US cohort. Classifier performance on the Belgian cohort was summarized as median AUC with percentile confidence intervals over 10,000 bootstrap iterations. Drawn from immuneACCESS, this table holds only the in-frame rearrangements with V and J called that TCRdb kept. Clones are partly lost; checked studies trace under half to an unresolved V gene and leave the rest unexplained. The V and J calls and clone size come from that table; D and trimming were worked out from the DNA. This sample lists 84,000 or so clones; 65% to 85% were detected once. Around 0.78% of the sample is in the top ten clones.

A FACSAria II was used to sort memory CD4+ T cells, defined as single viable CD3+CD4+CD8-CD45RO+ cells. CMV serostatus was determined with a Roche Elecsys assay detecting serum IgG against CMV pp150, pp28, p38 and p52. Once the samples were thawed, total CD4+ T cells were enriched through positive selection using CD4 magnetic microbeads. The samples came from a separate study whose specific focus was interrogating the CD4+ T cell memory repertoire. Following standard operating procedures, peripheral blood mononuclear cells were isolated and cryopreserved, while serum was kept at -80 degrees C. CD3-PerCP (BW264/56), CD4-APC (RPA-T4), CD45RO-PE (UCHT1) and CD8-Pacific Orange (3B5) antibodies were used for staining, and non-viable cells were excluded with Sytox blue. The sample originates from a study of memory CD4+ T cells and cytomegalovirus serostatus (dated by TCRdb to 2018 to 2020). As for the study more broadly: The cohort included around 35 healthy adults from Belgium, of whom 9 were CMV seropositive and approximately 25 were CMV seronegative. To replicate a published TCR-based CMV serostatus classifier, the researchers sequenced the CD4+ memory TCRbeta repertoires of a Belgian cohort whose cytomegalovirus serostatus was known. Study-level results and caveats: Of under 200 previously reported CMV-associated TCRbeta sequences, 55 to 75 appeared in the CD4+ memory repertoires, each in one to five individuals. The results were interpreted as suggesting that the CMV-associated TCR signature is mostly present in the CD4+ memory repertoire. On the Belgian cohort, the classifier built on the original framework reached a median bootstrapped AUC of roughly 0.96, with a 95% CI of 0.76-1.00. For CMV serostatus prediction, a median bootstrapped AUC of approximately 0.95 was reached with the original framework, and a median bootstrapped AUC of approximately 0.92 was reached with a US-trained random forest. Only CD4+CD45RO+ memory cells were sequenced, in contrast to the original study, in which naive and memory CD4+ and CD8+ populations were covered.

The rearranged segments are TRBV30 and TRBJ2-7; the central 10 bases match TRBD1. This receptor was obtained from an adult in good health and CMV-seronegative. Specimen: memory CD4+ T cells from blood. The CDR3 reads CAWSAGTGEEQYF. The DNA is as follows: TGTGCCTGGAGTGCCGGGACAGGGGAGGAGCAGTACTTC. The reference TRBV30 and TRBJ2-7 proteins fill in what lies around the CDR3, so the full variable domain reads SQTIHQWPATLVQPVGSPLSLECTVEGTSNPNLYWYRQAAGRGLQLLFYSVGIGQISSEVPQNLSASRPQDRQFILSSKKLLLSDSGFYLCAWSAGTGEEQYFGPGTRLTVT.